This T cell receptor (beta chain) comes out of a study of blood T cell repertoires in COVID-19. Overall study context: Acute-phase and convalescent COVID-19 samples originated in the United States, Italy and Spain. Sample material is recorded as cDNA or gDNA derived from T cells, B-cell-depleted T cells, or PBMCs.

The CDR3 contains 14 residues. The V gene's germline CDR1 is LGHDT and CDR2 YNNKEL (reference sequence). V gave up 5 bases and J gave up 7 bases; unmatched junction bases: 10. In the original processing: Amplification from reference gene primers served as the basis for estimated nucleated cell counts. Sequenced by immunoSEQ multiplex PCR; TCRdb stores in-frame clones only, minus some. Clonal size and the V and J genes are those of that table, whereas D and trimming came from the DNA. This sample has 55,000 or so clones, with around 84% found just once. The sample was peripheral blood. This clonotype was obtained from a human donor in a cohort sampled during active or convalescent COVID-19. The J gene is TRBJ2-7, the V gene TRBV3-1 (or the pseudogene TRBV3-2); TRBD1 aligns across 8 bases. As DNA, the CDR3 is TGTGCCAGCAGCAACCAGGGGGCCGTGTTTGAGCAGTACTTC. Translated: CASSNQGAVFEQYF.